Described below is a single T cell receptor beta chain sequence and its context. The antigen remains unidentified. The repertoire was sequenced with immunoSEQ multiplex PCR; TCRdb's copy has only in-frame clones and lacks some. In the table there are over a million clones, about 98.5% of which are singletons. This specimen belongs to a study of shared clonotypes between healthy human individuals. Study at large: Each donor's CD8 memory used one plate, CD8 naive two, each CD4 subset three. Whole-study findings and limits: Around 5% of naive CD4 clonotypes were common to four donors.

V was clipped by 10 bases and J by 4 bases; unmatched bases: 9. Germline V gene sequence: CDR1 MDHEN, CDR2 SYDVKM. The CDR3 contains 13 residues. The specimen sequenced was naive CD4+ T cells sorted from blood. Subset defined: CD45RA+ positively selected. The rearrangement links TRBV28 to TRBJ1-2; 7 bases align to TRBD1. This clonotype originated in a man under 40 in good health. CDR3 loop: CANLDREGYGYTF. The DNA of the CDR3 is TGTGCCAACCTCGACAGGGAGGGCTATGGCTACACCTTC.